Following are 27 T cell receptor beta chains from one sample sequenced in a study of T-cell reconstitution after alpha-beta-depleted transplantation in children. Unique molecular identifiers were used in preparing the TCRbeta library. One entry per CDR3 protein results from TCRdb running MiXCR on the PCR reads. This table holds 350,000 to 450,000 distinct CDR3 sequences, about 14% found once. The specimen comprised PBMCs, sampled from the stem cell graft. These receptors came from a human donor who donated a stem cell graft to a child with Fanconi anemia.

This clonotype was found many times. The J gene is TRBJ1-1, the V gene TRBV5-5; weak D call: TRBD1 (6 bases). Per germline, CDR1 SGHKS and CDR2 YYEKEE (reference sequence). This CDR3 spans 15 amino acids. The germline V and J ends were trimmed by 0 bases and 1 base, with 10 bases remaining between them. CDR3: CASSLAGERNTEAFF. The CDR3 DNA sequence: TGTGCCAGCAGCTTGGCAGGGGAGAGGAACACTGAAGCTTTCTTT. Combining the CDR3 with reference TRBV5-5 and TRBJ1-1 gives the whole variable domain DAGVTQSPTHLIKTRGQQVTLRCSPISGHKSVSWYQQVLGQGPQFIFQYYEKEERGRGNFPDRFSARQFPNYSSELNVNALLLGDSALYLCASSLAGERNTEAFFGQGTRLTVV.

The chain links TRBV28 to TRBJ2-7; possibly TRBD1 or TRBD2 for D (6 bases each). CDR3 length equals 13 residues. V lost 5 bases and J lost 7, with 15 bases in between. CDR1 and CDR2 from the germline V gene are MDHEN and SYDVKM. Here the CDR3 DNA reads TGTGCCAGCAGTCCACAGGGACTTAGGGAGCAGTACTTC. It is translated as CASSPQGLREQYF.

This clonotype was recorded at least ten times. The V gene is TRBV20-1, the J gene TRBJ1-2, with D perhaps matching TRBD1 (5 bases). CDR3 length equals 17 residues. Trimming stripped 5 bases from V and 4 bases from J, with 26 bases between. CDR1 is DFQATT and CDR2 is SNEGSKA in the germline V gene (reference sequence). CDR3 region: CSAPSGWGERRLYGYTF. Here the CDR3 DNA reads TGCAGTGCTCCATCCGGGTGGGGCGAGAGGAGGCTCTATGGCTACACCTTC.

This clonotype has more than one count but fewer than ten. CDR3 loop: CSASSGTVKNIQYF. The CDR3 bases are TGCAGTGCTAGTTCCGGGACGGTCAAAAACATTCAGTACTTC. The chain recombines TRBV20-1 with TRBJ2-4; either TRBD1 or TRBD2 may supply D (5 bases each). Germline V gene data show CDR1 as DFQATT and CDR2 as SNEGSKA (reference sequence). The CDR3 loop spans 14 amino acids. V lost 3 bases and J 3 bases, leaving 12 bases between the germline ends.

This clonotype was seen a handful of times. This chain joins TRBV12-3 or TRBV12-4 and TRBJ2-1, with a tentative D call TRBD1 (6 bases). CDR3 length: 14 amino acids. V dropped 9 bases and J dropped 10 bases, with 22 bases sitting between them. The CDR3 nucleotides are TGTGCCAGTCTCTTCCTTACAGGGTTGGGGGAGCAGTTCTTC. It is translated as CASLFLTGLGEQFF.

This clonotype was detected a few times. This chain uses TRBV4-3 with TRBJ2-6; D perhaps matches TRBD1 (5 bases). Germline CDR1 is LGHNA and CDR2 is YSLEER. V lost 5 bases and J lost 0, with 23 bases in between. The CDR3 covers 20 residues. Here the CDR3 reads CASSKRTEMGPDSGANVLTF. CDR3 nucleotide sequence: TGCGCCAGCAGCAAACGCACGGAGATGGGGCCTGACTCTGGGGCCAACGTCCTGACTTTC.

The genes are TRBV27 and TRBJ1-1; no reliable D call. V was shortened by 6 bases and J by 1 base, with 15 bases between the two germline ends. The germline V gene has CDR1 MNHEY and CDR2 SMNVEV (reference sequence). The CDR3 consists of 15 residues. The CDR3 DNA reads as TGTGCCAGCAGCCCGTCTGGTCGCTCGAACACTGAAGCTTTCTTT. This codes for CASSPSGRSNTEAFF.

This chain links TRBV2 with TRBJ2-7, with 10 bases matching TRBD1. CDR3 length: 13 amino acids. The trim removed 8 bases at V and 2 bases at J, leaving 3 bases unmatched. Germline V gene lookup returns CDR1 SNHLY and CDR2 FYNNEI. The CDR3, as DNA: TGTGCCAGCGGGACAGGGGCGGCCTACGAGCAGTACTTC. Translation: CASGTGAAYEQYF.

The chain is built from TRBV3-1 and TRBJ2-1; D is uncertain. Trimming shortened V by 1 base and J by 6 bases, and 7 bases separated the two germline ends. Germline V lookup: CDR1 LGHDT, CDR2 YNNKEL (reference sequence). The CDR3 is 13 amino acids. The CDR3 DNA reads as TGTGCCAGCAGCCAAGGAGTCACCAATGAGCAGTTCTTC. As protein: CASSQGVTNEQFF.

In DNA form, the CDR3 reads TGTGCCAGCAGCAAAAACCGGCCTGGGTACAGGGGTTTCAATCAGCCCCAGCATTTT. This sequence encodes CASSKNRPGYRGFNQPQHF. The chain recombines TRBV21-1 with TRBJ1-5; no check of the table's D call, TRBD1, against the DNA was made. TRBV21-1 has pseudogene status. This CDR3 has 19 residues.

This clonotype was seen repeatedly, ten times or more. The V call is TRBV12-3 or TRBV12-4, the J call TRBJ2-5; 9 bases map to TRBD2. The CDR3 length is 14 residues. The trim removed 5 bases at V and 5 bases at J, leaving 6 bases unmatched. Written as DNA, the CDR3 is TGTGCCAGCAGTATGGGACTAGCTGGGGAGACCCAGTACTTC. This sequence encodes CASSMGLAGETQYF.

This clonotype was observed a few times. The genes are TRBV4-3 and TRBJ1-1; D is undetermined. The length of the CDR3 is 15 residues. Germline CDR1 and CDR2: LGHNA and YSLEER. V lost 1 base and J 1 base, leaving 10 bases between the germline ends. The CDR3 DNA reads TGCGCCAGCAGCCAAGGGGGTCTGAGGAACACTGAAGCTTTCTTT. Translation: CASSQGGLRNTEAFF.

The V and J genes are TRBV5-1 and TRBJ2-5; 8 positions agree with TRBD1. J was trimmed by 5 bases and V by 4 bases; bases with no gene match: 13. The CDR3 length is 16 residues. CDR1 is SGHRS, CDR2 YFSETQ, per germline. CDR3 protein: CASSPGQGRLVETQYF. The CDR3 DNA sequence: TGCGCCAGCAGCCCTGGACAGGGACGACTCGTGGAGACCCAGTACTTC.

In this sample, this clonotype turned up many times. This rearrangement joins TRBV12-3 or TRBV12-4 to TRBJ1-5; D unresolved. Trimming pared 5 bases from V and 4 bases from J, leaving 6 bases between. This CDR3 spans 12 amino acids. The CDR3 DNA reads TGTGCCAGCAGTCGGGAGAATCAGCCCCAGCATTTT. This translates into CASSRENQPQHF.

The chain links TRBV28 to TRBJ2-7; no firm D call. This CDR3 contains 13 residues. V was pared by 10 bases and J by 3 bases, with 16 bases between. Germline values: CDR1 MDHEN, CDR2 SYDVKM. DNA of the CDR3: TGTGCCATCAGCCCCGGGCCAAACTACGAGCAGTACTTC. Protein sequence: CAISPGPNYEQYF.

This clonotype has just a few counts. The chain carries TRBV10-3 and TRBJ2-5; 9 bases map to TRBD2. From germline, CDR1 is ENHRY and CDR2 SYGVKD. The ends lost 6 bases at V and 2 bases at J; junction bases unmatched: 4. The CDR3 is 14 residues long. The CDR3 bases are TGTGCCATCAGGGCGCTAGCGGGACAAGAGACCCAGTACTTC. This translates into CAIRALAGQETQYF.

This clonotype was counted between two and nine times. The chain has TRBV5-1 and TRBJ2-1; 8 bases map to TRBD2. The germline gives CDR1 SGHRS, CDR2 YFSETQ. The V segment lost 4 bases and the J segment 2 bases; nucleotides outside the gene matches: 11. The CDR3 runs to 17 residues. The CDR3 reads CASSNSLGGGTYNEQFF. Written as DNA, the CDR3 is TGCGCCAGCAGCAACTCTCTCGGCGGGGGGACCTACAATGAGCAGTTCTTC.

This clonotype showed up many times. The V gene is TRBV4-3, the J gene TRBJ1-1; the D gene is possibly TRBD1 (6 bases). Germline CDR1 reads LGHNA; CDR2 reads YSLEER. This CDR3 has 14 residues. The V gene lost 0 bases and the J gene lost 4 bases, with 9 bases spanning the gap. The CDR3 DNA follows: TGCGCCAGCAGCCAAGATGGGGGGCTCACTGAAGCTTTCTTT. Its protein product is CASSQDGGLTEAFF.

This clonotype was counted only a few times. The genes are TRBV20-1 and TRBJ1-5, with a tentative D call TRBD1 (6 bases). The CDR3 is made up of 16 amino acids. V was cut by 6 bases and J by 1 base, with 19 bases left in between. Germline CDR1 and CDR2: DFQATT and SNEGSKA (reference sequence). The CDR3 bases are TGCAGTGCCCCCCCCATGGGGGCAGGGAGCAATCAGCCCCAGCATTTT. Residues: CSAPPMGAGSNQPQHF.

The chain uses TRBV20-1 and TRBJ2-5; TRBD1 might be the D (6 bases). V shed 6 bases and J shed 5 bases, with 16 bases lying between them. The V gene's germline CDR1 is DFQATT and CDR2 SNEGSKA (reference sequence). The CDR3 runs 13 residues. In nucleotides, the CDR3 is TGCAGTGCCACCCAGGGGTCACGGGAGACCCAGTACTTC. As protein: CSATQGSRETQYF.

This clonotype occurred many times. The chain couples TRBV15 to TRBJ2-3; TRBD1 matches 10 bases. CDR3 size: 15 residues. Per the germline V gene, CDR1 is LNHNV and CDR2 is YYDKDF (reference sequence). With V trimmed by 4 bases and J by 4 bases, 5 bases remained unmatched. The CDR3 loop is CATSTRQGAADTQYF. The DNA for the CDR3 is TGTGCCACCAGCACCCGACAGGGGGCTGCAGATACGCAGTATTTT.

There are many counts of this clonotype. The chain joins TRBV5-5 to TRBJ1-4, with a weak D call TRBD1 (5 bases). The germline V gene has CDR1 SGHKS and CDR2 YYEKEE (reference sequence). The CDR3 has 15 residues. Trimming took off 1 base at V and 4 bases at J, with 11 bases between the two ends. CDR3: CASSLQQGFNEKLFF. CDR3 DNA: TGTGCCAGCAGCTTGCAGCAGGGCTTTAATGAAAAACTGTTTTTT.

This clonotype was counted only a few times. The rearrangement joins TRBV6-1 to TRBJ1-4; D is perhaps TRBD1 (5 bases). The CDR3 spans 15 residues. The V and J ends lost 7 bases and 5 bases respectively, with 17 bases between them. Germline-derived CDR1 and CDR2 are MNHNS and SASEGT. The CDR3 loop reads CASKGLLAVNEKLFF. The CDR3 nucleotides are TGTGCCAGCAAGGGGCTCCTGGCAGTCAATGAAAAACTGTTTTTT.

This clonotype has ten or more counts. The rearrangement links TRBV7-2 to TRBJ1-2; no clear D. The V gene lost 2 bases and the J gene lost 8 bases, with 9 bases spanning the gap. Germline V gene lookup returns CDR1 SGHTA and CDR2 FQGNSA. This CDR3 has 12 residues. CDR3 protein: CASSLNAIGYTF. In nucleotides, the CDR3 is TGTGCCAGCAGCTTAAACGCGATCGGCTACACCTTC.

The count of this clonotype is one. The chain has TRBV7-2 and TRBJ2-3; D gene unclear. V was clipped by 5 bases and J by 3 bases, with 9 bases between them. Germline CDR1 is SGHTA and CDR2 is FQGNSA. CDR3 length: 13 residues. CDR3 in DNA: TGTGCCAGCAGCGCCCGGAAGACAGATACGCAGTATTTT. Translation: CASSARKTDTQYF.

The chain uses TRBV29-1 and TRBJ2-3; 11 nucleotides match TRBD2. Germline CDR1 reads SQVTM; CDR2 reads ANQGSEA. V lost 6 bases, J lost 2 bases, and 7 bases stayed unmatched. CDR3 length: 15 amino acids. The CDR3 reads CSVTLAGGPTDTQYF. Here the CDR3 DNA reads TGCAGCGTCACTCTAGCGGGGGGTCCCACAGATACGCAGTATTTT.

J is TRBJ2-5 and V is TRBV20-1; no clear D gene. CDR1 is DFQATT and CDR2 is SNEGSKA in the germline V gene (reference sequence). The length of the CDR3 is 13 residues. Between the trimmed V and J ends, which lost 3 bases and 0 bases, there was a span of 8 bases. CDR3 in DNA: TGCAGTGCTAGTGGCAGCTACCAAGAGACCCAGTACTTC. Translation gives CSASGSYQETQYF.